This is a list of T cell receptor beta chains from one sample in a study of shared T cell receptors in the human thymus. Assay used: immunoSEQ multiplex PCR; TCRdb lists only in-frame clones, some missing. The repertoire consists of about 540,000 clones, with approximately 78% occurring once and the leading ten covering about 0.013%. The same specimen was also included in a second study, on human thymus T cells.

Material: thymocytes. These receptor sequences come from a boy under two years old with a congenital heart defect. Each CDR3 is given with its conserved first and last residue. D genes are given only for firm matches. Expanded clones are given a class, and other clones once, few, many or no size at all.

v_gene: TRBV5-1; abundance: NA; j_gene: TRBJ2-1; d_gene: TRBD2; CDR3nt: TGCGCCAGCAGCTTGCGGGACAGGGCTACGACTAGCGGGGACAATGAGCAGTTCTTC; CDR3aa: CASSLRDRATTSGDNEQFF
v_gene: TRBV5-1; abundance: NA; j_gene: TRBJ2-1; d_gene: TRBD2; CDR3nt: TGCGCCAGCAGCTTAGCGCGGGATGCGGGGGACAATGAGCAGTTCTTC; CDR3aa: CASSLARDAGDNEQFF
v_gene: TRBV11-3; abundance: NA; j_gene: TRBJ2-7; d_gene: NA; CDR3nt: TGTGCCAGCAGTCCCACCCCCAGCTACGAGCAGTACTTC; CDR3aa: CASSPTPSYEQYF
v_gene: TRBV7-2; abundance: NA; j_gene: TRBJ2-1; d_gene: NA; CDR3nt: TGTGCCAGCAGCTTAGTCGGGGACAATGAGCAGTTCTTC; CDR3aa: CASSLVGDNEQFF
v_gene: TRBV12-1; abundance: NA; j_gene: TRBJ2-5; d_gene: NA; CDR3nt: TGTGCCAGCAGTTCCAGCGCTATCCAGTACTTC; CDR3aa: CASSSSAIQYF
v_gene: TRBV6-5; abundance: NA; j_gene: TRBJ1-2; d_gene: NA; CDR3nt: TGTGCCAGCAGCTTCGCACGGGTCCCAGGGGGCTACACCTTC; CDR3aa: CASSFARVPGGYTF
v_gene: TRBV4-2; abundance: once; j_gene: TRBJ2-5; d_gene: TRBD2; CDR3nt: TGTGCCAGCAGCCAAGAAACTAGCGGGAGAGTGGAGACCCAGTACTTC; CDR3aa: CASSQETSGRVETQYF
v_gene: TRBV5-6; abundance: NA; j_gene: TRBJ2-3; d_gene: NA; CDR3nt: TGTGCCAGCAGCTTCGACAGGCGTCTAACAGATACGCAGTATTTT; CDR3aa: CASSFDRRLTDTQYF
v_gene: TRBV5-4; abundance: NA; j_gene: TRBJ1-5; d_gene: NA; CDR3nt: TGTGCCAGCAGCCGGGATGGGTCCGGGGGCAATCAGCCCCAGCATTTT; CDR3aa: CASSRDGSGGNQPQHF
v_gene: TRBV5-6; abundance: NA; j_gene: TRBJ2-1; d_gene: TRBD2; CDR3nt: TGTGCCAGCAGCACCCACCCGGGACTAGAGTGGAATGAGCAGTTCTTC; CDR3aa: CASSTHPGLEWNEQFF
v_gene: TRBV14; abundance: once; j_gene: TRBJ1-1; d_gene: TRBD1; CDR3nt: TGTGCCAGCAGCCAAACAGGGGACACTGAAGCTTTCTTT; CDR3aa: CASSQTGDTEAFF
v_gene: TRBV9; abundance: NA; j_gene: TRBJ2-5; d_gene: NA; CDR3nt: TGTGCCAGCAGACCCCCGGGAGAAGAGACCCAGTACTTC; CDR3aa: CASRPPGEETQYF
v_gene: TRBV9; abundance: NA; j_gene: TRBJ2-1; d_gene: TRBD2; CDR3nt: TGTGCCAGCAGCACCCGCCTAGCGGACAATGAGCAGTTCTTC; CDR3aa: CASSTRLADNEQFF
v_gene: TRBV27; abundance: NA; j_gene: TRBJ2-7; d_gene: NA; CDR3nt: TGTGCCAGCAGTTTACTCAGACAGCGCTACTACGAGCAGTACTTC; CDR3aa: CASSLLRQRYYEQYF
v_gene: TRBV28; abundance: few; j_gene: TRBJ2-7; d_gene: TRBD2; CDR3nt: TGTGCCAGCAGTTTTAAGCGGGAGGGACCCTACGAGCAGTACTTC; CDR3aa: CASSFKREGPYEQYF
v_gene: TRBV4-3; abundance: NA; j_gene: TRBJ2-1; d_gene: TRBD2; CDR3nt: TGCGCCAGCAGCCTCTCTAGCGGAACCTACAATGAGCAGTTCTTC; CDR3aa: CASSLSSGTYNEQFF
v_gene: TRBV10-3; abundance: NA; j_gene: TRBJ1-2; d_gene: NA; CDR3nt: TGTGCCATTGGTACAGGGCTAGATGGCTACACCTTC; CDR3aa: CAIGTGLDGYTF
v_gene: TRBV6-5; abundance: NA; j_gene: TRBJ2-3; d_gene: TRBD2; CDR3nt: TGTGCCATCCATCCGGGAGGTCACAGCACAGATACGCAGTATTTT; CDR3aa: CAIHPGGHSTDTQYF
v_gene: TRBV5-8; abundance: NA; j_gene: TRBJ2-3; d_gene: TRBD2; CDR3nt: TGTGCCAGCAGCTTGGCCTCGGGGGGGCAGAGCACAGATACGCAGTATTTT; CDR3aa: CASSLASGGQSTDTQYF
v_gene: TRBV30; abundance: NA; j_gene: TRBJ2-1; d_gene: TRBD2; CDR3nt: TGTGCCTGGAGTGTACCGGTAGCGGGAGGGCGGGGGAATGAGCAGTTCTTC; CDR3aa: CAWSVPVAGGRGNEQFF
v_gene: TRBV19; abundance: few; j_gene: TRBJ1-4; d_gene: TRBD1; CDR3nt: TGTGCCAGTAGTATTATCAGTGGACAGGGATATGAAAAACTGTTTTTT; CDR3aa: CASSIISGQGYEKLFF
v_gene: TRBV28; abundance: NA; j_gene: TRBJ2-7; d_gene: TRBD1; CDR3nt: TGTGCCAGCAGCCCACCCCCGGGGCAGGGGGCGGCCTACGAGCAGTACTTC; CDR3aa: CASSPPPGQGAAYEQYF